Listed below are T cell receptor beta chains from one sample, sequenced in a study of blood T cell repertoires in COVID-19. The assay was immunoSEQ multiplex PCR, and TCRdb's table has in-frame clones only and misses some. In the table there are 160,000 or so clones, 60% to 85% of which are singletons. The sequenced sample consisted of peripheral blood. The receptors shown here come from an older woman with COVID-19, enrolled during active disease. Both conserved end residues are part of each CDR3. Fields, in order: V gene, CDR3 protein.

>TRBV5-4
CASSLAPVSTDTQYF
>TRBV28
CASTTPTEAFF
>TRBV19
CASAGSAATNEKLFF
>TRBV7-8
CASSARDTDQPQHF
>TRBV5-1
CASRAGGATGELFF
>TRBV2
CASSTRGAGGREQFF
>TRBV11-2
CASSSTLSSYNEQFF
>TRBV2
CASSLSGPETQYF
>TRBV7-8
CASTVTSGSGEQYF
>TRBV20-1
CSPGGNEQFF
>TRBV18
CASSPGARETQYF
>TRBV9
CASSAGLVNEQFF
>TRBV3-1/TRBV3-2
CASSQGTGGGYTF
>TRBV9
CASSVVPGATNEKLFF
>TRBV7-3
CASSLTAGDTEAFF
>TRBV6-5
CATLGLLPRDTQYF
>TRBV30
CAWKLENNYGYTF
>TRBV4-1
CASSQDRQGDSPLHF
>TRBV19
CASSTPGQGSSSEQYF
>TRBV7-2
CASSFSSPLHF
>TRBV10-3
CAISDPRAGRLYEQYF
>TRBV7-9
CASSLAGTINGELFF
>TRBV2
CASSSYNQPQHF
>TRBV18
CASSPAYGEANVLTF
>TRBV24-1
CATSDSQRQGNYGYTF
>TRBV21-1
CASSTGGSGGYGYTF
>TRBV18
CASSPLGRHSGNTIYF
>TRBV12-5
CASASGWTDTQYF
>TRBV12-3/TRBV12-4
CASSLRLAGEQFF